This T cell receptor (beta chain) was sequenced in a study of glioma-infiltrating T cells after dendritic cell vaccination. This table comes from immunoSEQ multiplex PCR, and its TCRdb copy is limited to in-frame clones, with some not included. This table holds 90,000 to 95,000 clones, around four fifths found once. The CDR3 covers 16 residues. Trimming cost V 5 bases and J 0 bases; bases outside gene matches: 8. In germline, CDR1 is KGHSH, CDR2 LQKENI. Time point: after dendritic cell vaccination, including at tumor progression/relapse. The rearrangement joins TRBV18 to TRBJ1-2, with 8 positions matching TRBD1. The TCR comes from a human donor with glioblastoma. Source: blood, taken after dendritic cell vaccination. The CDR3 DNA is TGTGCCAGCTCAGCTAACCGGGACAGGACTAACTATGGCTACACCTTC. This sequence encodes CASSANRDRTNYGYTF. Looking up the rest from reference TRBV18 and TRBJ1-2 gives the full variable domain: NAGVMQNPRHLVRRRGQEARLRCSPMKGHSHVYWYRQLPEEGLKFMVYLQKENIIDESGMPKERFSAEFPKEGPSILRIQQVVRGDSAAYFCASSANRDRTNYGYTFGSGTRLTVV.